The source of this T cell receptor (beta chain) is a study of vaccination and CD4 T cells after COVID-19. Looking at the study overall: Median time from COVID diagnosis to post-COVID sampling was about 100 days (35 to 161). Stimulation of the cells used overlapping spike peptide pools from SARS-CoV-2 and from the common cold coronaviruses HCoV-NL63, HCoV-OC43 and HCoV-229E.

A word on this clonotype: What it binds is unknown.

V trimming: 6 bases; J trimming: 4 bases; junction bases outside the gene matches: 8. Per the germline V gene, CDR1 is MNHNS and CDR2 is SASEGT. The CDR3 is 14 amino acids. Treatment defined: roughly 11-day PBMC culture with coronavirus spike peptide pools or control peptides (ViraFEST assay). Positive PCR tests dated from March to December 2020, predating US Alpha, Beta and Delta variants. Negative selection was the method that isolated CD4+ T cells after less than 12 days of culture. With the Oncomine TCR Beta short-read assay, DNA from cultured CD4+ T cells was sequenced. TCRdb recomputed calls from the PCR reads with MiXCR, one row per CDR3 protein. The data show 9,500 to 12,000 distinct CDR3 sequences, less than 55% seen once.

The clonotype originates from a human donor who had recovered from COVID-19. The rearrangement links TRBV6-1 to TRBJ1-2; 7 nucleotides align to TRBD1. Material: CD4+ T cells from blood, cultured in vitro. The CDR3 region has the DNA TGTGCCAGCAGGGAACAGGGGATGGGCTATGGCTACACCTTC. Translated, it gives CASREQGMGYGYTF.